This T cell receptor (beta chain) was profiled in a study of cytotoxic CD8 clonotypes in ibrutinib-treated CLL. Concerning this clone: Its antigen is not known.

Produced via immunoSEQ multiplex PCR; TCRdb's table is partial and in-frame only. The sample holds some 300,000 clones, just under 80% seen once. Overall study findings and caveats: Clonality correlated strongly with circulating CD8+ T cells and exceeded age-matched healthy donors at baseline. Sustained-remission and progressing patients diverged in sampling times. At ibrutinib response, clonality increased, and at progression it declined back toward baseline.

The TCR originated in a human donor with chronic lymphocytic leukemia. The sequencing used PBMCs, collected before ibrutinib treatment.

The CDR3 region is CASSYVTGLCTF. CDR3 sequence (DNA): TGTGCCAGCAGTTACGTAACGGGACTCTGCACCTTC. V and J are TRBV6-6 and TRBJ1-2; perhaps TRBD1 as D (5 bases). The CDR3 sequence is 12 residues long. Trimming took 2 bases from V and 13 from J, leaving 14 bases between them. The germline V gene encodes CDR1 MNHNY and CDR2 SVGAGI (reference sequence).